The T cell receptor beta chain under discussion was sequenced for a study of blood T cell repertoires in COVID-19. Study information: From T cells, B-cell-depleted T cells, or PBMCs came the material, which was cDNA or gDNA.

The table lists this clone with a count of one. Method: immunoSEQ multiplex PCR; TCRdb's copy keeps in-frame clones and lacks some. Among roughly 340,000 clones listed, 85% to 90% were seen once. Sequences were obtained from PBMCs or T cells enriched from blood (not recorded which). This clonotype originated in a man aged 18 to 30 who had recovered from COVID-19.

CDR3 DNA: TGTGCCAGCAGCTCCTTAGCGGGATGGGAGACCCAGTACTTC. Its protein is CASSSLAGWETQYF. This rearrangement joins TRBV7-9 to TRBJ2-5; 8 nucleotides line up with TRBD2. The CDR3 length is 14 residues. Germline CDR1 SEHNR, CDR2 FQNEAQ (reference sequence). J was trimmed by 5 bases and V by 4 bases; bases with no gene match: 6.